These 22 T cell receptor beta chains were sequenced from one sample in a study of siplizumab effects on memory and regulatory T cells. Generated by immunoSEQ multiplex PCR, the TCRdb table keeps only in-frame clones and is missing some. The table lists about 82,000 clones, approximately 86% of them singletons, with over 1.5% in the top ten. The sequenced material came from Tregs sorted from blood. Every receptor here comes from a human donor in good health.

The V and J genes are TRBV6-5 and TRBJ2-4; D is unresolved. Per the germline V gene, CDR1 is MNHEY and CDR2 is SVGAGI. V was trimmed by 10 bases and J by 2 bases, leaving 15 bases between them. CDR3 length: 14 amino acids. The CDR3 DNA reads TGTGCCACCCGCATGTGGGGTCCCAAAAACATTCAGTACTTC. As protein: CATRMWGPKNIQYF.

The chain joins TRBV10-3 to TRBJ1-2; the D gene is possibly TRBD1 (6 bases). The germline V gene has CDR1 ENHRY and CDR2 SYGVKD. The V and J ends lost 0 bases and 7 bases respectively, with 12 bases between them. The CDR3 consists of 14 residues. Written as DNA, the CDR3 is TGTGCCATCAGTGAGTCGCCAGGGGCTGTTGGCTACACCTTC. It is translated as CAISESPGAVGYTF.

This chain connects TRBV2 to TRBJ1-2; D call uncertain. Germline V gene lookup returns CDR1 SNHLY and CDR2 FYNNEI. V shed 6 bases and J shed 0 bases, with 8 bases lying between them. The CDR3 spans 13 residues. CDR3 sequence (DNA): TGTGCCAGCAGGTTCAGAGCTAACTATGGCTACACCTTC. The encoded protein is CASRFRANYGYTF.

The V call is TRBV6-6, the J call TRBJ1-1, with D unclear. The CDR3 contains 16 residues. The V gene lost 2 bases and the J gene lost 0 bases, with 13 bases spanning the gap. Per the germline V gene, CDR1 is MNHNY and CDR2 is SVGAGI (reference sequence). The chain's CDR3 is CASSYDVAGMNTEAFF. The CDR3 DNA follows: TGTGCCAGCAGTTACGATGTCGCAGGAATGAACACTGAAGCTTTCTTT.

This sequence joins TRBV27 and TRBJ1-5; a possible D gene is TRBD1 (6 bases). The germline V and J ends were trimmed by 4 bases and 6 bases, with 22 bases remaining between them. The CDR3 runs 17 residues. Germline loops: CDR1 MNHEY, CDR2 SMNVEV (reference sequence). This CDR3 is CASSSWTVGSKGQPQHF. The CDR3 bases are TGTGCCAGCAGTTCGTGGACAGTGGGGTCGAAGGGTCAGCCCCAGCATTTT.

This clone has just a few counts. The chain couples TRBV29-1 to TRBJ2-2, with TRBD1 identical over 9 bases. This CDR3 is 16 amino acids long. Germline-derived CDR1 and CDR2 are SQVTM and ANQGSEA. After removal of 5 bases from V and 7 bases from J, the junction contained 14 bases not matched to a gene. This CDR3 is CSVPRAGTGRGGELFF. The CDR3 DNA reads TGCAGCGTTCCCCGAGCCGGGACAGGGCGTGGCGGGGAGCTGTTTTTT.

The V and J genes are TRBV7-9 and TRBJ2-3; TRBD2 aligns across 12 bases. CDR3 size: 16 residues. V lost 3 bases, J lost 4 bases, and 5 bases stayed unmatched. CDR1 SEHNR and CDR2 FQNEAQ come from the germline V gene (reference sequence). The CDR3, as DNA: TGTGCCAGCAGCTTCCTAGCGGGGGGGCTCGCAGATACGCAGTATTTT. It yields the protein CASSFLAGGLADTQYF. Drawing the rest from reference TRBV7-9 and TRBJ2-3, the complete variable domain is DTGVSQNPRHKITKRGQNVTFRCDPISEHNRLYWYRQTLGQGPEFLTYFQNEAQLEKSRLLSDRFSAERPKGSFSTLEIQRTEQGDSAMYLCASSFLAGGLADTQYFGPGTRLTVL.

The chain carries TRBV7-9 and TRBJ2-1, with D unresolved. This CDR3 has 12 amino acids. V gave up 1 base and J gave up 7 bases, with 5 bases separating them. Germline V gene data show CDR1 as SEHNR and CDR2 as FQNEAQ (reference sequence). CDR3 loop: CASSLVGNEQFF. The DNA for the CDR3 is TGTGCCAGCAGCTTAGTAGGAAATGAGCAGTTCTTC. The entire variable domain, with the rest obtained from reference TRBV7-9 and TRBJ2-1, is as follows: DTGVSQNPRHKITKRGQNVTFRCDPISEHNRLYWYRQTLGQGPEFLTYFQNEAQLEKSRLLSDRFSAERPKGSFSTLEIQRTEQGDSAMYLCASSLVGNEQFFGPGTRLTVL.

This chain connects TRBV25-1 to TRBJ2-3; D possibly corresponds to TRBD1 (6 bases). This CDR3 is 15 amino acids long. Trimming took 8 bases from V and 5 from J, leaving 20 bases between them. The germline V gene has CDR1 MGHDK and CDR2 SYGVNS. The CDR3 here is CASGTRGPTRDTQYF. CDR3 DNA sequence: TGTGCCAGCGGAACCAGGGGTCCCACCAGAGATACGCAGTATTTT.

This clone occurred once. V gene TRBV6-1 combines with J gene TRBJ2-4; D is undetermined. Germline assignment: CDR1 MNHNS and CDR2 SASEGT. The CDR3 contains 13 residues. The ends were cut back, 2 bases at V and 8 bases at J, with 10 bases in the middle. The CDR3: CASSELDLDIQYF. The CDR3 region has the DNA TGTGCCAGCAGTGAACTTGATCTAGACATTCAGTACTTC.

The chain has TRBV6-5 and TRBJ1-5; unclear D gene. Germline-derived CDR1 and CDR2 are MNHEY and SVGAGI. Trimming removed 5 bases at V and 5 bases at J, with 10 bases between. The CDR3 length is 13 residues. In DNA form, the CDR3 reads TGTGCCAGCAGTACCCAACGCGATCAGCCCCAGCATTTT. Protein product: CASSTQRDQPQHF.

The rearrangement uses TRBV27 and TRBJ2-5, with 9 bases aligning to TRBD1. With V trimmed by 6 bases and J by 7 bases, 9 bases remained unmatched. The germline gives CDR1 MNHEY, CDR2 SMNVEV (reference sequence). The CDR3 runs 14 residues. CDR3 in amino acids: CASSRDRVGGTQYF. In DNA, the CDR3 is TGTGCCAGCAGCAGGGACAGGGTCGGGGGGACCCAGTACTTC.

The CDR3 spells CASSFNRGGTGSEQYF. As DNA, the CDR3 is TGTGCCAGCAGTTTTAATAGGGGAGGGACAGGGTCCGAGCAGTACTTC. The J gene is TRBJ2-7, the V gene TRBV27; 9 bases agree with TRBD1. The V gene's germline CDR1 is MNHEY and CDR2 SMNVEV (reference sequence). This CDR3 region has 16 residues. V shed 3 bases, J shed 6 bases, and the junction held 12 bases outside the gene matches.

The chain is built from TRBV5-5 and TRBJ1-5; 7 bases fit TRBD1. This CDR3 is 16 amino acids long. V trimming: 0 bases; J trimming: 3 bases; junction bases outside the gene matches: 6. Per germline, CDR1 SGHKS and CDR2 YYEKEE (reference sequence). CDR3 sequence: CASSLGWTGFNQPQHF. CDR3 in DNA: TGTGCCAGCAGCTTGGGATGGACAGGCTTCAATCAGCCCCAGCATTTT.

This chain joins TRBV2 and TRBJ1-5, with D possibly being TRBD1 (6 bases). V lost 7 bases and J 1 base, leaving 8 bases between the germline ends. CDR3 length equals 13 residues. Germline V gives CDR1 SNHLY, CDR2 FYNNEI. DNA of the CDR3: TGTGCCAGCACCACAGGGAGCAATCAGCCCCAGCATTTT. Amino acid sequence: CASTTGSNQPQHF.

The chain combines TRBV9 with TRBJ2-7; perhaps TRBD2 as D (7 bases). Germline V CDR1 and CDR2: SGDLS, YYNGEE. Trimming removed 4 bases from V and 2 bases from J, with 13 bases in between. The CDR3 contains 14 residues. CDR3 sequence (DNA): TGTGCCAGCAGCAGGGGGGAGGGCCCCTACGAGCAGTACTTC. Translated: CASSRGEGPYEQYF.

The CDR3 nucleotides are TGTGCCAGCAGCTCGACTAGCGGGGGGCCGGGAGATACGCAGTATTTT. Translating it yields CASSSTSGGPGDTQYF. The chain carries TRBV7-3 and TRBJ2-3; 13 bases map to TRBD2. This CDR3 has 16 amino acids. J gave up 5 bases and V 4 bases, and 6 bases lay outside the gene matches. Germline-derived CDR1 and CDR2 are SGHTA and FQGTGA.

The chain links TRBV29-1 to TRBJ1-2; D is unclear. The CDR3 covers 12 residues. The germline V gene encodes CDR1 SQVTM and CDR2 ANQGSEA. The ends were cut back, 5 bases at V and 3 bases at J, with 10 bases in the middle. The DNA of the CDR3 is TGCAGCGTTCGTTCGGGAGACTATGGCTACACCTTC. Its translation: CSVRSGDYGYTF.

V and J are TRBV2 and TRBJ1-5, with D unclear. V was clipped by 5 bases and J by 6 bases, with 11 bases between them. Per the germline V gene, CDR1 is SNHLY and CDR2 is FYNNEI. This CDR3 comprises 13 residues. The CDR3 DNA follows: TGTGCCAGCAGTCTAGGTCCATTTCAGCCCCAGCATTTT. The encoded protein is CASSLGPFQPQHF. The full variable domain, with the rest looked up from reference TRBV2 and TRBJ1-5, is EPEVTQTPSHQVTQMGQEVILRCVPISNHLYFYWYRQILGQKVEFLVSFYNNEISEKSEIFDDQFSVERPDGSNFTLKIRSTKLEDSAMYFCASSLGPFQPQHFGDGTRLSIL.

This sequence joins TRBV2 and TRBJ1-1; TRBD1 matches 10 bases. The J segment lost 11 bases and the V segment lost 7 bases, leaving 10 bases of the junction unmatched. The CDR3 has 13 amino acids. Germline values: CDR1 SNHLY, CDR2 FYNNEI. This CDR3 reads CASTGTGAWRAFF. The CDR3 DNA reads TGTGCCAGCACCGGGACAGGGGCCTGGAGGGCTTTCTTT.

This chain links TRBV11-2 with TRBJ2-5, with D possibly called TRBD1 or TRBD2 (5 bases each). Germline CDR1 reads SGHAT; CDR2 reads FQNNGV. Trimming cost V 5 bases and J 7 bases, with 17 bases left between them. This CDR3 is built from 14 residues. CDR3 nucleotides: TGTGCCAGCAGCCTCCAACACGGGACCGGGACCCAGTACTTC. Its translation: CASSLQHGTGTQYF.

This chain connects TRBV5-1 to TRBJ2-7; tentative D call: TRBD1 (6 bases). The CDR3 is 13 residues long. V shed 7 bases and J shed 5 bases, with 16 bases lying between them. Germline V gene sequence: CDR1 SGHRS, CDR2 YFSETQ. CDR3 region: CASRATGGHEQYF. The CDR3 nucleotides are TGCGCCAGCCGCGCGACAGGTGGCCACGAGCAGTACTTC.